Each of the 17 T cell receptor beta chains below was sequenced from the same sample in a study of human T cells and chemical hapten exposure. Indicated time point: pre-sensitization, week 0. Treatment noted: therapeutic diphenylcyclopropenone sensitization with weekly scalp DPC. TCRdb called the RACE reads again in MiXCR, with one record for every CDR3 protein. Seen here are about 380,000 distinct CDR3 sequences, more than 4.5% observed once, and the top ten hold just over 2.5%. The material sequenced was whole blood, taken in connection with sensitization to the hapten diphenylcyclopropenone (DPC). These receptors originate from a woman aged 50 to 60 with alopecia areata. Some clones in this sample may be carry-over from other donors' samples.

This clonotype was counted at least ten times. Because it lacks the conserved phenylalanine or tryptophan at the end, this CDR3 is likely a read error. The DNA is omitted, as the CDR3 cannot be located on it reliably, and the CDR3 follows TCRdb's listing. The chain joins TRBV5-6 to TRBJ2-4; TRBD1, the D gene given by the table, was not confirmed from the DNA. Germline V gene sequence: CDR1 SGHDT, CDR2 YYEEEE. Counting both end residues, the CDR3 totals 13 amino acids. The chain's CDR3 is CASSAGQGGASLG.

This clonotype has ten or more counts. The chain uses TRBV3-1 and TRBJ2-3; D may be TRBD2 (5 bases). Trimming removed 5 bases at V and 3 bases at J, with 15 bases between. The CDR3 is 15 amino acids. The germline V gene has CDR1 LGHDT and CDR2 YNNKEL (reference sequence). CDR3 sequence (DNA): TGTGCCAGCAGCTCCCGCGCGGGCAGGACAGATACGCAGTATTTT. This codes for CASSSRAGRTDTQYF.

Ten or more counts support this clonotype. The V and J genes are TRBV12-3 or TRBV12-4 and TRBJ1-1; TRBD1 is a possible D gene (5 bases). CDR3 length equals 13 residues. Trimming took off 5 bases at V and 4 bases at J, with 11 bases between the two ends. The CDR3 nucleotides read TGTGCCAGCAGTCTCAATGGGGGCACTGAAGCTTTCTTT. This gives the protein CASSLNGGTEAFF.

This clonotype was recorded a few times. The J gene is TRBJ1-1, the V gene TRBV20-1; D gene ambiguous. Trimming removed 6 bases at V and 1 base at J, with 6 bases between. CDR3 length equals 11 residues. Germline values: CDR1 DFQATT, CDR2 SNEGSKA (reference sequence). The CDR3 DNA reads TGCAGTGCCGGGTCGAACACTGAAGCTTTCTTT. Residues: CSAGSNTEAFF.

This clonotype was counted at least ten times. CDR3 bases: TGTGCCAGCAGCTTAAATGCTGGGTTAGCGGTTCCCTACAATGAGCAGTTCTTC. This gives the protein CASSLNAGLAVPYNEQFF. The J gene is TRBJ2-1, the V gene TRBV7-3, with D tentatively TRBD2 (6 bases). The CDR3 has 18 residues. CDR1 is SGHTA and CDR2 is FQGTGA in the germline V gene. V lost 1 base to trimming and J lost 2 bases, with 18 bases between them. Full variable domain (missing parts from reference TRBV7-3 and TRBJ2-1): GAGVSQTPSNKVTEKGKYVELRCDPISGHTALYWYRQSLGQGPEFLIYFQGTGAADDSGLPNDRFFAVRPEGSVSTLKIQRTERGDSAVYLCASSLNAGLAVPYNEQFFGPGTRLTVL.

The rearrangement links TRBV27 to TRBJ1-4; D not certain. The CDR3 length is 16 residues. CDR1 and CDR2 (germline): MNHEY, SMNVEV (reference sequence). V was pared by 4 bases and J by 0 bases, with 12 bases between. CDR3 amino acids: CASSSRFWATNEKLFF. In nucleotides, the CDR3 is TGTGCCAGCAGTTCCCGGTTCTGGGCAACTAATGAAAAACTGTTTTTT.

This clonotype was observed many times. The J gene is TRBJ2-2, the V gene TRBV7-2; D ambiguous. Germline lookup yields CDR1 SGHTA and CDR2 FQGNSA. The CDR3 totals 13 residues. Trimming cost V 4 bases and J 7 bases, with 10 bases left between them. In DNA, the CDR3 is TGTGCCAGCAGCTACCGACCCGGCGGGGAGCTGTTTTTT. Amino acid sequence: CASSYRPGGELFF.

Turning to this clonotype: This may stem from a read error, because a much larger clone lies one nucleotide away. The chain joins TRBV13 to TRBJ1-2; D is ambiguous. There are 12 residues in the CDR3. Trimming took off 6 bases at V and 8 bases at J, with 13 bases between the two ends. Germline assignment: CDR1 PRHDT and CDR2 FYEKMQ (reference sequence). The CDR3 protein is CASSSNTKGYTF. In DNA, the CDR3 is TGTGCCAGCAGTTCGAACACCAAGGGCTACACCTTC.

The sample holds a few counts of this clonotype. This chain links TRBV5-1 with TRBJ2-5, with 8 bases aligning to TRBD2. Unmatched junction bases numbered 3, after V lost 7 bases and J lost 1 base. The CDR3 has 13 amino acids. CDR1 and CDR2 (germline): SGHRS, YFSETQ. CDR3 in DNA: TGCGCCAGCGGAACTAGCGGCCAAGAGACCCAGTACTTC. Translation gives CASGTSGQETQYF.

There are a few counts of this clonotype. The chain carries TRBV5-4 and TRBJ2-3, with 12 bases matching TRBD1. The germline V gene has CDR1 SGHNT and CDR2 YYREEE (reference sequence). The CDR3 has 16 residues. With 4 bases clipped from V and 3 bases from J, the junction kept 6 bases outside the gene matches. The CDR3 coding sequence is TGTGCCAGCAGCACGCGGGACAGGGGGCTGACAGATACGCAGTATTTT. It is translated as CASSTRDRGLTDTQYF.

This clonotype was seen only a few times. The rearrangement joins TRBV30 to TRBJ2-3, with 11 bases that match TRBD2. J was trimmed by 2 bases and V by 0 bases; bases with no gene match: 7. The CDR3 is 17 residues long. Germline V gene data show CDR1 as GTSNPN and CDR2 as SVGIG (reference sequence). CDR3 DNA sequence: TGTGCCTGGAGTGTACTTCGACTAGCGGGGTACACAGATACGCAGTATTTT. This translates into CAWSVLRLAGYTDTQYF.

This clonotype was counted at least ten times. The rearrangement joins TRBV20-1 to TRBJ2-2, with 7 bases fitting TRBD1. CDR1 is DFQATT and CDR2 is SNEGSKA in the germline V gene (reference sequence). CDR3 size: 14 residues. With V trimmed by 3 bases and J by 4 bases, 5 bases remained unmatched. The CDR3 coding sequence is TGCAGTGCTAGGCGAGGGGGCGCCACCGGGGAGCTGTTTTTT. This encodes CSARRGGATGELFF.

The table lists this clonotype with many counts. One end of the junction varies from germline; a read error may be responsible. The chain couples TRBV3-1 to TRBJ2-2, with D possibly matching TRBD2 (6 bases). CDR1 is LGHDT and CDR2 is YNNKEL in the germline V gene (reference sequence). The length of the CDR3 is 14 residues. The CDR3 reads CASRQAGNTGELFF. The CDR3, as DNA: TGTGCCAGCAGACAAGCGGGGAACACCGGGGAGCTGTTTTTT.

This clonotype has a count of ten or more. The chain employs TRBV27 and TRBJ2-1; D is undetermined. The CDR3 has 15 amino acids. CDR1 is MNHEY, CDR2 SMNVEV, per germline (reference sequence). V lost 7 bases and J lost 4, with 17 bases in between. The CDR3 loop reads CASTRAEDRYNEQFF. The CDR3 nucleotides are TGTGCCAGCACAAGAGCAGAGGATCGGTACAATGAGCAGTTCTTC.

This clonotype was seen many times. The chain combines TRBV20-1 with TRBJ2-7, with D possibly TRBD1 on 5 matching bases. V lost 3 bases and J 2 bases, leaving 14 bases between the germline ends. The germline CDR1 and CDR2 sequences are DFQATT and SNEGSKA (reference sequence). The CDR3 consists of 14 residues. The DNA of the CDR3 is TGCAGTGCTAGGCCGACAGTTTCAGCCTACGAGCAGTACTTC. This translates into CSARPTVSAYEQYF.

The chain uses TRBV12-3 or TRBV12-4 and TRBJ2-7, with D possibly being TRBD2 (5 bases). V lost 2 bases and J 0 bases, leaving 11 bases between the germline ends. The CDR3 has 15 residues. The CDR3 sequence is CASSLPDGLSYEQYF. The CDR3, as DNA: TGTGCCAGCAGTTTACCTGACGGACTCTCCTACGAGCAGTACTTC.

This clonotype was observed a handful of times. The chain recombines TRBV6-5 with TRBJ2-5; 7 nucleotides match TRBD1. J lost 4 bases, V lost 0 bases, and 8 bases had no gene match. The CDR3 extends over 16 amino acids. From germline, CDR1 is MNHEY and CDR2 SVGAGI. The CDR3 DNA reads as TGTGCCAGCAGTTACTCGCCCACAGGGGTCGGAGAGACCCAGTACTTC. Its protein product is CASSYSPTGVGETQYF.